This TCR beta chain was identified in a study of long-term antiretroviral therapy in people with HIV. Study-wide results and limits: The study found that diversity rose after ART but stayed below transplant donor controls.

A note on this clone: Antigen: not known.

Researchers ran immunoSEQ v3.0 at survey level. Sequencing set out to capture about 40,000-50,000 T-cell genomes per sample. Produced via immunoSEQ multiplex PCR; TCRdb's table is partial and in-frame only. The profile shows 30,000 to 45,000 clones, 75% to 85% of them singletons. This TCR was recovered from a young man with HIV. The sequences come from unsorted PBMCs, collected 3.4 years after starting antiretroviral therapy.

For the CDR3, the DNA is TGCGCCAGCAGGACAGGGGGGATCCTCTACGAGCAGTACTTC. Encoded protein: CASRTGGILYEQYF. J is TRBJ2-7 and V is TRBV10-2, with 9 positions matching TRBD1. The CDR3 loop spans 14 amino acids. The ends lost 6 bases at V and 3 bases at J; junction bases unmatched: 6. The germline CDR1 and CDR2 sequences are WSHSY and SAAADI.